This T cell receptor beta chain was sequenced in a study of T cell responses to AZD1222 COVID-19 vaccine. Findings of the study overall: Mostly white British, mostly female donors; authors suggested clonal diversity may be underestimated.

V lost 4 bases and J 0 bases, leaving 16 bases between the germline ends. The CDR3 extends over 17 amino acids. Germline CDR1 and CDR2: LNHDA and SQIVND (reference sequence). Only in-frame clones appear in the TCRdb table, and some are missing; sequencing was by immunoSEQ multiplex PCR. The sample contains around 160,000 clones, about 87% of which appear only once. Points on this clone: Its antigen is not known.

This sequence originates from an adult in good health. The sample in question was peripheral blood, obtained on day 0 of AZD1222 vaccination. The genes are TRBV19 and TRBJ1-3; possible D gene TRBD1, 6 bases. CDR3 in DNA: TGTGCCAGTAGTAAGGGACACGATCTAAGCTCTGGAAACACCATATATTTT. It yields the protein CASSKGHDLSSGNTIYF.